This T cell receptor beta chain was observed in a study of blood T cell repertoires in COVID-19. Across the study: COVID-19 samples from acute and convalescent phases originated in the United States, Italy and Spain. T cells, B-cell-depleted T cells, or PBMCs provided the cDNA or gDNA that served as material.

Per the study methods: Researchers report that nucleated cell counts were estimated from reference gene primer amplification. This table comes from immunoSEQ multiplex PCR, and its TCRdb copy is limited to in-frame clones, with some not included. Clone size and V and J calls were adopted from that table, with D and trimming inferred from the DNA. The sample comprises tens of thousands of clones, 90% of which are singletons, and approximately 5.3% rests with the top ten. The CDR3 has 15 amino acids. The germline V gene has CDR1 SEHNR and CDR2 FQNEAQ (reference sequence). V shed 5 bases and J 4 bases; nucleotides not matched to a gene: 5.

The chain employs TRBV7-9 and TRBJ1-5; 10 positions agree with TRBD1. The TCR originated in a man aged 45-65 years with acute or convalescent COVID-19. Sequenced: peripheral blood. For the CDR3, the DNA is TGTGCCAGCAGCCTGGGACAGGGGTTGAATCAGCCCCAGCATTTT. This translates into CASSLGQGLNQPQHF. Filled out from reference TRBV7-9 and TRBJ1-5, the complete variable domain reads DTGVSQNPRHKITKRGQNVTFRCDPISEHNRLYWYRQTLGQGPEFLTYFQNEAQLEKSRLLSDRFSAERPKGSFSTLEIQRTEQGDSAMYLCASSLGQGLNQPQHFGDGTRLSIL.